A single sample gave rise to the 15 T cell receptor beta chains below, sequenced in a study of OX40 agonist ivuxolimab in advanced cancers. The library was prepared using the immunoSEQ multiplex PCR assay. Held by TCRdb, this immuneACCESS table contains in-frame sequences only and omits some clones. Under half of the omission traces to an unresolved V gene where checked; the cause of the rest is unknown. For this sample there are some 76,000 clones; 84% appear just once. The top ten hold around 7.2% of the sample. Sequencing used CD4+ or CD8+ T cells sorted from blood, obtained in a trial of the OX40 agonist ivuxolimab. The origin of the receptors is an adult with an advanced solid tumor such as melanoma, head and neck, liver or kidney cancer.

V gene TRBV7-9 combines with J gene TRBJ2-5; possible D gene TRBD1, 6 bases. The DNA end is more similar to TRBJ2-7, so the J call may be wrong. The germline V gene has CDR1 SEHNR and CDR2 FQNEAQ (reference sequence). This CDR3 is built from 11 residues. The CDR3 region has the DNA TGTGCCAGCGCCGTAGGGGGCGAGCAGTACTTC. Protein: CASAVGGEQYF.

The chain combines TRBV14 with TRBJ1-4; weak D call: TRBD1 (5 bases). CDR1 is SGHDN, CDR2 FVKESK, per germline. The CDR3 totals 15 residues. V lost 2 bases and J lost 4, with 11 bases in between. CDR3 nucleotide sequence: TGTGCCAGCAGCCAATTGCCGACAGTTAATGAAAAACTGTTTTTT. This codes for CASSQLPTVNEKLFF.

The V gene is TRBV5-1, the J gene TRBJ2-1; TRBD2 might be the D (6 bases). CDR3 length equals 15 residues. The germline V gene has CDR1 SGHRS and CDR2 YFSETQ. V was shortened by 2 bases and J by 6 bases, with 15 bases between the two germline ends. CDR3 DNA: TGCGCCAGCAGCTTTGGGACTTCTTGGGGCAATGAGCAGTTCTTC. Amino acids: CASSFGTSWGNEQFF.

V is TRBV5-1 and J is TRBJ2-5, with a tentative D call TRBD1 (5 bases). Per the germline V gene, CDR1 is SGHRS and CDR2 is YFSETQ. Trimming stripped 0 bases from V and 5 bases from J, with 14 bases between. The CDR3 runs 15 residues. The CDR3 bases are TGCGCCAGCAGCTTGGCTCAGGGCTCGGTGGAGACCCAGTACTTC. Amino acids: CASSLAQGSVETQYF. The complete variable domain, with remaining parts taken from reference TRBV5-1 and TRBJ2-5, reads KAGVTQTPRYLIKTRGQQVTLSCSPISGHRSVSWYQQTPGQGLQFLFEYFSETQRNKGNFPGRFSGRQFSNSRSEMNVSTLELGDSALYLCASSLAQGSVETQYFGPGTRLLVL.

The V gene is TRBV2, the J gene TRBJ1-4; no clear D gene. V gave up 4 bases and J gave up 8 bases, with 11 bases separating them. This CDR3 is built from 13 residues. Germline values: CDR1 SNHLY, CDR2 FYNNEI. CDR3 in amino acids: CASSADRWEKLFF. Written as DNA, the CDR3 is TGTGCCAGCAGTGCGGACCGTTGGGAAAAACTGTTTTTT. Full variable domain (remainder filled in from reference TRBV2 and TRBJ1-4): EPEVTQTPSHQVTQMGQEVILRCVPISNHLYFYWYRQILGQKVEFLVSFYNNEISEKSEIFDDQFSVERPDGSNFTLKIRSTKLEDSAMYFCASSADRWEKLFFGSGTQLSVL.

The DNA for the CDR3 is TGTGCCAGCAGCTTGGTAGGGGGCTGGAACGAGCAGTACTTC. Its translation is CASSLVGGWNEQYF. The J gene is TRBJ2-7, the V gene TRBV7-2, with 7 bases identical to TRBD1. The V segment lost 3 bases and the J segment 5 bases; nucleotides outside the gene matches: 7. Germline V gene lookup returns CDR1 SGHTA and CDR2 FQGNSA. The length of the CDR3 is 14 residues.

This chain connects TRBV15 to TRBJ2-3; the match to TRBD2 covers 8 bases. The CDR3 has 16 amino acids. CDR1 LNHNV and CDR2 YYDKDF come from the germline V gene (reference sequence). V shed 3 bases and J 0 bases; nucleotides not matched to a gene: 5. CDR3 bases: TGTGCCACCAGCAGGAGGCCGGGGGGGAGCACAGATACGCAGTATTTT. Amino acid sequence: CATSRRPGGSTDTQYF.

The chain is built from TRBV20-1 and TRBJ1-1; the D is unclear. V was cut by 3 bases and J by 5 bases, with 7 bases left in between. The CDR3 loop spans 11 amino acids. CDR1 and CDR2 (germline): DFQATT, SNEGSKA (reference sequence). The CDR3 DNA sequence: TGCAGTGCTAGTTGGGTTACTGAAGCTTTCTTT. This translates into CSASWVTEAFF.

The V and J genes are TRBV2 and TRBJ1-2, with 8 positions matching TRBD1. CDR1 is SNHLY and CDR2 is FYNNEI in the germline V gene. CDR3 length: 14 residues. Trimming at V came to 4 bases and at J to 3 bases, leaving 4 bases not matched to a gene. The CDR3 is CASSAGGPYYGYTF. The DNA of the CDR3 is TGTGCCAGCAGTGCAGGGGGCCCGTACTATGGCTACACCTTC.

The rearrangement uses TRBV5-1 and TRBJ2-2; weak D call: TRBD1 (5 bases). CDR1 is SGHRS, CDR2 YFSETQ, per germline. The CDR3 runs 15 residues. The ends were cut back, 0 bases at V and 5 bases at J, with 11 bases in the middle. The CDR3 loop reads CASSLEGAGTGELFF. For the CDR3, the DNA is TGCGCCAGCAGCTTGGAAGGGGCTGGGACCGGGGAGCTGTTTTTT.

The rearrangement uses TRBV2 and TRBJ1-2; D might be TRBD1 (6 bases). This CDR3 is built from 13 residues. Germline CDR1 and CDR2: SNHLY and FYNNEI. The V end lost 3 bases, the J end lost 6 bases, and 11 bases lay between the germline ends. The CDR3 is CASSDTGANGYTF. CDR3 DNA: TGTGCCAGCAGTGATACGGGGGCAAATGGCTACACCTTC. The full variable domain, rest sourced from reference TRBV2 and TRBJ1-2, is EPEVTQTPSHQVTQMGQEVILRCVPISNHLYFYWYRQILGQKVEFLVSFYNNEISEKSEIFDDQFSVERPDGSNFTLKIRSTKLEDSAMYFCASSDTGANGYTFGSGTRLTVV.

About this clone itself: This specimen includes other DNA sequences encoding the same CDR3. CDR3 sequence: CASSVGGAPQETQYF. The CDR3 nucleotides read TGTGCCAGCAGCGTAGGGGGGGCCCCCCAAGAGACCCAGTACTTC. V is TRBV9 and J is TRBJ2-5; D tentatively reads TRBD1 or TRBD2 (6 bases each). CDR1 and CDR2 (germline): SGDLS, YYNGEE. The ends were cut back, 0 bases at V and 1 base at J, with 10 bases in the middle. The CDR3 totals 15 residues.

This sequence joins TRBV27 and TRBJ2-2; TRBD1 aligns across 7 bases. The CDR3 is made up of 16 amino acids. V shed 3 bases, J shed 0 bases, and the junction held 4 bases outside the gene matches. Germline lookup yields CDR1 MNHEY and CDR2 SMNVEV (reference sequence). The CDR3 sequence is CASSLSGGANTGELFF. CDR3 DNA sequence: TGTGCCAGCAGTTTGTCAGGGGGTGCGAACACCGGGGAGCTGTTTTTT.

In nucleotides, the CDR3 is TGTGCCAGTAGCGGGGGCCGAGGCTACAATGAGCAGTTCTTC. This codes for CASSGGRGYNEQFF. V gene TRBV2 combines with J gene TRBJ2-1; 9 positions agree with TRBD2. With V trimmed by 9 bases and J by 3 bases, 6 bases remained unmatched. Germline loops: CDR1 SNHLY, CDR2 FYNNEI. This CDR3 has 14 residues.

In nucleotides, the CDR3 is TGTGCCAGCAGCTTAGAGGGTGGCTCACCCCTCCACTTT. Translated: CASSLEGGSPLHF. The chain joins TRBV11-2 to TRBJ1-6; D gene uncertain. Trimming took off 0 bases at V and 10 bases at J, with 7 bases between the two ends. Germline V gene data show CDR1 as SGHAT and CDR2 as FQNNGV. There are 13 residues in the CDR3.